A selection of T cell receptor beta chains follows, all from one sample in a study of blood T cells in healthy people across ages. MiXCR, run by TCRdb on the 5' RACE reads, gives a single entry per CDR3 protein. The table shows around 2 million distinct CDR3 sequences, with 39% occurring only once. The source material was blood. The source is a human donor in good health. The CDR3 runs from the conserved cysteine through the conserved F or W. D genes are given only for firm matches. Some rows mark clone size as missing; the rest say once, few, many or name a class of expanded clone.

clone_size	j_call	v_call	d_call	cdr3_aa	cdr3_nt
-	TRBJ2-5	TRBV29-1	-	CSVEVAGKETQYF	TGCAGCGTTGAGGTTGCGGGGAAAGAGACCCAGTACTTC
-	TRBJ1-6	TRBV15	-	CATKRQVKNSPLHF	TGTGCCACCAAGCGGCAAGTGAAAAATTCACCCCTCCACTTT
few	TRBJ2-7	TRBV29-1	-	CSVAGNEQYF	TGCAGCGTTGCTGGGAACGAGCAGTACTTC
-	TRBJ1-5	TRBV27	-	CASRRGGRDQPQHF	TGTGCCAGCAGGAGGGGGGGAAGGGATCAGCCCCAGCATTTT
-	TRBJ1-2	TRBV2	-	CASSVGGDGDYGYTF	TGTGCCAGCAGTGTGGGGGGCGATGGTGACTATGGCTACACCTTC
few	TRBJ1-2	TRBV7-9	-	CASSLAGEQRLYGYTF	TGTGCCAGCAGCTTAGCGGGTGAGCAGAGACTCTATGGCTACACCTTC
-	TRBJ2-5	TRBV12-3/TRBV12-4	-	CASSLSPQPETQYF	TGTGCCAGCAGTTTAAGCCCCCAACCAGAGACCCAGTACTTC
-	TRBJ2-5	TRBV29-1	-	CSVEGNIQETQYF	TGCAGCGTTGAAGGAAACATCCAAGAGACCCAGTACTTC
once	TRBJ2-1	TRBV12-3/TRBV12-4	-	CASRGGRAYNEQFF	TGTGCCAGCAGGGGCGGAAGAGCCTACAATGAGCAGTTCTTC
few	TRBJ1-2	TRBV7-9	-	CASSSSTGTYGYTF	TGTGCCAGCAGCTCTTCAACAGGGACGTATGGCTACACCTTC
-	TRBJ2-1	TRBV7-2	TRBD2	CASSSLIGGSTSGGYNEQFF	TGTGCCAGCAGCTCACTAATTGGGGGAAGTACTAGCGGGGGCTACAATGAGCAGTTCTTC
few	TRBJ1-2	TRBV7-9	-	CASSPDSIQGYTF	TGTGCCAGCAGCCCCGACAGTATTCAAGGCTACACCTTC
many	TRBJ2-3	TRBV10-3	TRBD1	CAIGTGYTDTQYF	TGTGCCATCGGGACAGGGTACACAGATACGCAGTATTTT
-	TRBJ1-1	TRBV9	-	CASSPRRAVEVTEAFF	TGTGCCAGCAGCCCTCGACGTGCGGTGGAGGTCACTGAAGCTTTCTTT
-	TRBJ2-3	TRBV5-5	-	CASSLAAPVDTQYF	TGTGCCAGCAGCTTGGCGGCACCCGTAGATACGCAGTATTTT
few	TRBJ2-1	TRBV20-1	-	CSAPSLGRNEQFF	TGCAGTGCCCCTTCCTTGGGGCGGAATGAGCAGTTCTTC
many	TRBJ2-1	TRBV20-1	-	CSASNTYNEQFF	TGCAGTGCTAGTAACACCTACAATGAGCAGTTCTTC
-	TRBJ1-1	TRBV5-1	-	CASSLGVGQVAFF	TGCGCCAGCAGCTTGGGGGTTGGGCAGGTGGCTTTCTTT
-	TRBJ2-7	TRBV20-1	TRBD2	CSARGSSGGALYEQYF	TGCAGTGCTAGGGGTTCTAGCGGGGGAGCACTTTACGAGCAGTACTTC
-	TRBJ2-3	TRBV9	TRBD1	CASSAPTGTGDGTDTQYF	TGTGCCAGCAGCGCTCCGACCGGGACAGGGGATGGCACAGATACGCAGTATTTT
few	TRBJ1-2	TRBV7-2	-	CASSLTWEAFYGYTF	TGTGCCAGCAGCTTGACTTGGGAAGCCTTCTATGGCTACACCTTC
many	TRBJ2-7	TRBV10-3	-	CAINRDKGYEQYF	TGTGCCATCAACAGGGACAAGGGCTACGAGCAGTACTTC
-	TRBJ1-1	TRBV20-1	TRBD1	CSAREIGTGLMSTEAFF	TGCAGTGCTAGAGAGATAGGGACAGGGCTTATGAGCACTGAAGCTTTCTTT
-	TRBJ2-5	TRBV11-3	TRBD1	CASSRRTGGEETQYF	TGTGCCAGCAGCCGCCGAACAGGGGGCGAAGAGACCCAGTACTTC
-	TRBJ2-1	TRBV4-1	-	CASSQPGRGRVSEQFF	TGCGCCAGCAGCCAACCCGGGAGGGGGCGGGTCAGTGAGCAGTTCTTC
-	TRBJ1-5	TRBV4-3	TRBD1	CASSQDRVKQPQHF	TGCGCCAGCAGCCAGGACAGGGTCAAGCAGCCCCAGCATTTT
once	TRBJ1-5	TRBV2	-	CASTGRQGNQPQHF	TGTGCCAGCACCGGGCGGCAGGGAAATCAGCCCCAGCATTTT
-	TRBJ1-4	TRBV7-6	-	CASSPAAAGRNEKLFF	TGTGCCAGCAGCCCCGCCGCGGCAGGGAGAAATGAAAAACTGTTTTTT